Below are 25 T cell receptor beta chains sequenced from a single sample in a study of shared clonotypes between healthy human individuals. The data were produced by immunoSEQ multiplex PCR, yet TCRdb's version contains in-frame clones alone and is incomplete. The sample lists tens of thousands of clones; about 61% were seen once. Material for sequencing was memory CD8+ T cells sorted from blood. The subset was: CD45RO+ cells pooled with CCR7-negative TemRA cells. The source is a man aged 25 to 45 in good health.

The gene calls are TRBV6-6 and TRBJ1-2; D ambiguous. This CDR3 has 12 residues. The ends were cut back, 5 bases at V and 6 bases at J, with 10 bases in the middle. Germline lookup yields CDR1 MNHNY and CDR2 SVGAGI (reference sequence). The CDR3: CASSRGGDGYTF. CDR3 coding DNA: TGTGCCAGCAGTCGCGGCGGGGATGGCTACACCTTC.

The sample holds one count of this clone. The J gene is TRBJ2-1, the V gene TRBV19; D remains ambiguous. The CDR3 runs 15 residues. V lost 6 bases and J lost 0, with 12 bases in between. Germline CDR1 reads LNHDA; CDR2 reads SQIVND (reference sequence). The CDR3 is CASRGLYDSYNEQFF. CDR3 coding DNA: TGTGCCAGTAGGGGCCTGTACGACTCCTACAATGAGCAGTTCTTC.

CDR3 sequence (DNA): TGTGCCAGCAGCCGGGCGGGAGGGACCCAGTACTTC. Protein sequence: CASSRAGGTQYF. The chain combines TRBV7-6 with TRBJ2-5; 8 nucleotides align to TRBD2. Trimming took 5 bases from V and 7 from J; bases not matched to a gene: 3. CDR3 length: 12 residues. The germline gives CDR1 SGHVS, CDR2 FNYEAQ. Looking up the rest from reference TRBV7-6 and TRBJ2-5 gives the full variable domain: GAGVSQSPRYKVTKRGQDVALRCDPISGHVSLYWYRQALGQGPEFLTYFNYEAQQDKSGLPNDRFSAERPEGSISTLTIQRTEQRDSAMYRCASSRAGGTQYFGPGTRLLVL.

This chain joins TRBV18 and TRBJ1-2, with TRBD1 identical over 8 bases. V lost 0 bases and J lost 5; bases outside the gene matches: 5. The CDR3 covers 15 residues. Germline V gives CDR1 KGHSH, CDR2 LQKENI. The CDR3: CASSPPDRESYGYTF. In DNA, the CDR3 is TGTGCCAGCTCACCACCGGACAGGGAAAGTTATGGCTACACCTTC.

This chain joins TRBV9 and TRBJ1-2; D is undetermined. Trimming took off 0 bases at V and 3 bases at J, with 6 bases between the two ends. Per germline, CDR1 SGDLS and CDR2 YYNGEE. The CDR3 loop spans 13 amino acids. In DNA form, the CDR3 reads TGTGCCAGCAGCGTAGAAGGGCACTATGGCTACACCTTC. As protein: CASSVEGHYGYTF. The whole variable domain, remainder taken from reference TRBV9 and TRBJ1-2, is DSGVTQTPKHLITATGQRVTLRCSPRSGDLSVYWYQQSLDQGLQFLIQYYNGEERAKGNILERFSAQQFPDLHSELNLSSLELGDSALYFCASSVEGHYGYTFGSGTRLTVV.

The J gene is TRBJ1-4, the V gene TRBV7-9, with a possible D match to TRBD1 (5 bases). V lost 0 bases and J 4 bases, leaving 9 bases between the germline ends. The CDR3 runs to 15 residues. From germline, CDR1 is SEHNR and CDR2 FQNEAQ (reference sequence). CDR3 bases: TGTGCCAGCAGCTTAGCGGGGGGTCATAATGAAAAACTGTTTTTT. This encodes CASSLAGGHNEKLFF.

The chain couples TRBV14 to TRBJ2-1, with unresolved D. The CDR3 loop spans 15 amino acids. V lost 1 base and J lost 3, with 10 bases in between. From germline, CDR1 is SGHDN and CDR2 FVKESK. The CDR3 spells CASSQGVGYYNEQFF. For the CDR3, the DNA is TGTGCCAGCAGCCAAGGGGTGGGATACTACAATGAGCAGTTCTTC. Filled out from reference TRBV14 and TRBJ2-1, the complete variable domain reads EAGVTQFPSHSVIEKGQTVTLRCDPISGHDNLYWYRRVMGKEIKFLLHFVKESKQDESGMPNNRFLAERTGGTYSTLKVQPAELEDSGVYFCASSQGVGYYNEQFFGPGTRLTVL.

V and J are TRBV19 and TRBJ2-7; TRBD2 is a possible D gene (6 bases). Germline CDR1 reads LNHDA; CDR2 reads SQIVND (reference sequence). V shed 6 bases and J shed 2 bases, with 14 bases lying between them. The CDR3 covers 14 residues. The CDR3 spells CASSGGPQPYEQYF. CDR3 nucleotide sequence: TGTGCCAGTAGCGGGGGACCGCAGCCCTACGAGCAGTACTTC.

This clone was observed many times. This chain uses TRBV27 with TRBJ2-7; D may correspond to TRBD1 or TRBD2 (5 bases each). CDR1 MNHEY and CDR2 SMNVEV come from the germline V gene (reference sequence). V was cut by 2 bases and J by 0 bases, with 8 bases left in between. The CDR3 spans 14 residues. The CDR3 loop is CASSLDGTSYEQYF. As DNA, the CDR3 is TGTGCCAGCAGTTTAGACGGGACCTCCTACGAGCAGTACTTC.

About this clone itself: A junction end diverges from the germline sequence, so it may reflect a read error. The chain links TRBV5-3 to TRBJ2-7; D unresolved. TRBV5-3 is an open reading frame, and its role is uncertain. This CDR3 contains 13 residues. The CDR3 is CASSFGYSYEQYF. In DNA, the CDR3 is TGTGCCAGCAGCTTTGGCTACTCCTACGAGCAGTACTTC.

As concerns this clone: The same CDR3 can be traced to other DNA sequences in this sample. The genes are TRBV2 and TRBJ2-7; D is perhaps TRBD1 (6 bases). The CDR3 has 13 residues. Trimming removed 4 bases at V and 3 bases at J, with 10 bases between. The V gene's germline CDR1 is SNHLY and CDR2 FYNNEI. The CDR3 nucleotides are TGTGCCAGCAGTGGAGACAGGCTCTACGAGCAGTACTTC. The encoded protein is CASSGDRLYEQYF. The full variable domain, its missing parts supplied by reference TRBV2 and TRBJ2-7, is EPEVTQTPSHQVTQMGQEVILRCVPISNHLYFYWYRQILGQKVEFLVSFYNNEISEKSEIFDDQFSVERPDGSNFTLKIRSTKLEDSAMYFCASSGDRLYEQYFGPGTRLTVT.

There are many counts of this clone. CDR3 sequence: CASSQDTTNYGYTF. DNA for the CDR3: TGTGCCAGCAGCCAAGATACGACAAACTATGGCTACACCTTC. The rearrangement links TRBV14 to TRBJ1-2; D is unclear. The CDR3 contains 14 residues. The ends were cut back, 0 bases at V and 2 bases at J, with 7 bases in the middle. Germline V lookup: CDR1 SGHDN, CDR2 FVKESK.

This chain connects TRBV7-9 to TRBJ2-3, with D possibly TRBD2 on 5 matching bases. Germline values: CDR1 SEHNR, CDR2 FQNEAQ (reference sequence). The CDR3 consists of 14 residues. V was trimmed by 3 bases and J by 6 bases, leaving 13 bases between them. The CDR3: CASSFVGVGDTQYF. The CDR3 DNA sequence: TGTGCCAGCAGCTTTGTCGGGGTAGGGGATACGCAGTATTTT.

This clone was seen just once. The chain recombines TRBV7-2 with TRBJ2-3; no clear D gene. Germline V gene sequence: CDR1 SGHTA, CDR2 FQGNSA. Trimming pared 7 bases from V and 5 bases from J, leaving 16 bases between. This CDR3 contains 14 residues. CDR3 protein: CASTPHPAGDTQYF. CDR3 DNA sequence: TGTGCCAGCACCCCCCACCCCGCCGGAGATACGCAGTATTTT.

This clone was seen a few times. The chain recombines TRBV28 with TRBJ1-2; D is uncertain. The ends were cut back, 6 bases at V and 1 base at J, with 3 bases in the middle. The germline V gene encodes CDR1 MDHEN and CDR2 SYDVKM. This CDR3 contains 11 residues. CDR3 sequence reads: CASSDNYGYTF. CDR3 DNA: TGTGCCAGCAGCGATAACTATGGCTACACCTTC.

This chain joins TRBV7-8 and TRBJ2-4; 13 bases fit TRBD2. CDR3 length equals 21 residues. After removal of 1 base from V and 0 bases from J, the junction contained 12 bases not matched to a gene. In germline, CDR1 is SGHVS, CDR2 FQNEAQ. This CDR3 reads CASSLGIGGTSGTLAKNIQYF. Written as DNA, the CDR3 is TGTGCCAGCAGCTTAGGAATAGGCGGGACTAGCGGGACGCTAGCCAAAAACATTCAGTACTTC.

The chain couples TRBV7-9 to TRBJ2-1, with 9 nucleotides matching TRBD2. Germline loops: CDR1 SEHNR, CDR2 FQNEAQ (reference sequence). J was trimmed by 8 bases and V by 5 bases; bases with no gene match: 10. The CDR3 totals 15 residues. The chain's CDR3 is CASSPPREGLDEQFF. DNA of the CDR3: TGTGCCAGCAGCCCCCCGCGGGAGGGCCTTGATGAGCAGTTCTTC.

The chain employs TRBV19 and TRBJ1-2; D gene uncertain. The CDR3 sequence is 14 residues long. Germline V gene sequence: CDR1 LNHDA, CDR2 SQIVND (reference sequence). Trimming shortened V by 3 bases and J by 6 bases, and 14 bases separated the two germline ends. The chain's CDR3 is CASSMEPSFDGYTF. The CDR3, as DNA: TGTGCCAGTAGTATGGAACCGTCGTTTGATGGCTACACCTTC.

The CDR3 DNA follows: TGTGCCAGCAGTTTATCCCCGGAGGAGGGAACAGATACGCAGTATTTT. It yields the protein CASSLSPEEGTDTQYF. The chain is built from TRBV28 and TRBJ2-3; the D gene is possibly TRBD2 (6 bases). The CDR3 runs to 16 residues. Trimming cost V 1 base and J 3 bases, with 14 bases left between them. The germline V gene has CDR1 MDHEN and CDR2 SYDVKM.

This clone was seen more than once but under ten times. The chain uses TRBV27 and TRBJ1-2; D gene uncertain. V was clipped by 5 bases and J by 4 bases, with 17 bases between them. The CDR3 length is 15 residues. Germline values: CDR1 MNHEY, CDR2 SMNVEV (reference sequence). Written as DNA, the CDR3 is TGTGCCAGCAGTCCTGGCTCAGCAGGTATCTATGGCTACACCTTC. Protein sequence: CASSPGSAGIYGYTF.

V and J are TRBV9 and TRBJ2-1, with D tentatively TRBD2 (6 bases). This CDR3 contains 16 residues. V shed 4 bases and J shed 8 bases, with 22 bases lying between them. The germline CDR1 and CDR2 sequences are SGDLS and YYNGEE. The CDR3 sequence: CASSSGEGLVKDEQFF. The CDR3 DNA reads TGTGCCAGCAGCTCCGGAGAGGGACTCGTTAAAGATGAGCAGTTCTTC.

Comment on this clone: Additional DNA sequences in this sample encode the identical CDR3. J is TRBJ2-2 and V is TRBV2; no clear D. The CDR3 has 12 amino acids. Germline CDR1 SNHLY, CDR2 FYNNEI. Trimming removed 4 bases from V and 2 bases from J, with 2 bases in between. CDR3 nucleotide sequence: TGTGCCAGCAGTGCCAACACCGGGGAGCTGTTTTTT. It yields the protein CASSANTGELFF.

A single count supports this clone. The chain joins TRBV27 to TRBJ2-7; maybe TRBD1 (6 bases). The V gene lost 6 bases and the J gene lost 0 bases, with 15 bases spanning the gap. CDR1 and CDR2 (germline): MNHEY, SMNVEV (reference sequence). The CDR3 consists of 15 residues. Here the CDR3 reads CASSPEDRPSYEQYF. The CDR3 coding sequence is TGTGCCAGCAGCCCAGAGGACAGACCCTCCTACGAGCAGTACTTC.

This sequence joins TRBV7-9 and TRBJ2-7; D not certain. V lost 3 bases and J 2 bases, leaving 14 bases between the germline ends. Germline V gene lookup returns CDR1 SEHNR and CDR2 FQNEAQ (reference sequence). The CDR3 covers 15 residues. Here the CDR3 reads CASSFTKDPTYEQYF. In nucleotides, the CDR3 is TGTGCCAGCAGCTTCACAAAAGACCCTACCTACGAGCAGTACTTC.

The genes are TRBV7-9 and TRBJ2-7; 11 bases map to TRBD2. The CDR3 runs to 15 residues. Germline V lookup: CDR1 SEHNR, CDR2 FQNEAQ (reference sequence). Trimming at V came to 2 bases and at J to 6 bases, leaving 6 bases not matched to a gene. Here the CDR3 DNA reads TGTGCCAGCAGCTTACGTGGACTAGCGGGTACCGAGCAGTACTTC. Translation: CASSLRGLAGTEQYF.